What follows describes a single TCR beta chain. This clone was seen a handful of times. The antigen it recognizes is unknown. No per-base quality is available; no much larger clone lies one base away. The data belong to a study of cytomegalovirus exposure and HLA in healthy donors (dated 2017 in TCRdb). At the level of the whole study: An earlier analysis of 587 of the donors reported approximately 300 Gb of sequence data and more than 90 million unique TCR beta sequences from roughly 180 million T cells. Class I and class II HLA loci were covered by the typing at four-digit resolution. A later genetic analysis used genome-wide SNP genotypes for about 65% of the roughly 670 donors, treating that subset as a discovery cohort. To predict cytomegalovirus infection status, the study combined high-throughput TCR immunosequencing, statistical association of individual TCRs with disease status, and machine learning. A handful of DR-DQ haplotypes were handled as single units for association and clustering because linkage in the cohort was strong. To decide whether each TCR beta V gene segment behaved as functional or pseudogenic, an earlier analysis of some 580 of the donors relied on high-throughput TCR beta sequencing. In a later analysis, previously published TCR beta repertoires from about 670 donors were re-analyzed and high-resolution HLA genotyping was added so that TCR occurrence patterns could be studied. The study used immunosequencing to profile the T cell repertoires of approximately 640 subjects and linked those repertoires to cytomegalovirus serostatus. Rather than drawing on any new phenotypic data, the later analysis identified candidate immune exposures from TCR beta sequences and the way those sequences occurred across donors. In addition to the first cohort of 650 to 800 subjects, a separate validation cohort of over 90 different subjects was used. The number of donors typed differed by locus, with about 629-640 for A, B, C, DRB1 and DQB1, over 500 for DQA1, under 610 for DPA1, and some 440 for DPB1. About 280 gigabases of sequencing data and 75 million to 85 million unique TCR sequences made up an early release that covered several hundred HLA-typed donors. All discovery cohort repertoires had been generated using a single sequencing platform. On average, about 200,000 unique TCR beta nucleotide sequences were sequenced per donor among more than 350 genotyped donors of the cohort, with about 19% of those sequences being non-productive. Among the roughly 370 genotyped donors, around 81% belonged to the genetic ancestry cluster associated with self-reported Caucasian donors. The aim of the study was to test whether cataloging public T cell receptors could identify signatures of past pathogen exposure. Alongside the repertoire data, information on donor age, sex, ethnicity and CMV serostatus was compiled.

Library preparation used the immunoSEQ multiplex PCR assay. A mixture of 60 forward primers for TCR Vbeta segments and 13 reverse primers for TCR Jbeta segments was used in the multiplex PCR. The CDR3 region of rearranged TCR beta genes was amplified from genomic DNA by a multiplex PCR assay. The Illumina HiSeq System was used to sequence the amplified TCR beta libraries as 87-base-pair reads. For the original study's pipeline: A later analysis tallied 70 million to 100 million unique TCR beta chains across the approximately 670 repertoires, and some 10 million of those chains were shared by two or more donors. Raw reads were error-corrected and collapsed into unique sequences with a nearest-neighbor algorithm that merged closely related sequences to remove PCR and sequencing errors. V, D and J gene segments were assigned by aligning CDR3 sequences to IMGT reference sequences. For a sequence to be retained, a match of at least six nucleotides to both a V gene segment and a J gene segment was required. Rearrangements were classified as productive when the CDR3 lacked stop codons and remained in frame with V and J, and all other rearrangements were classified as non-productive. CDR3 was defined by IMGT convention, running from the second conserved V-encoded cysteine to the conserved J-encoded phenylalanine. The earlier analysis of a few hundred of the donors excluded sequences that lacked an unambiguous match to a single V gene segment. In an earlier analysis of some 590 of the donors, V segments were called functional above 56.7% productive rearrangements and were called segregating when the between-donor standard deviation exceeded 5%. To diagnose cytomegalovirus status from the catalog of TCR beta chain sequences, a statistical classification framework was built. In a later analysis, V and J genes were assigned by comparing TCR nucleotide sequences against IMGT/GENE-DB human TR gene sequences. The TCRdist pipeline was used in a later analysis to assign CDR3 sequences and most-parsimonious VDJ recombination scenarios. In a later analysis, each TCR beta chain was defined by its CDR3 amino acid sequence together with its V-gene family, and reads without a unique V-gene family were excluded. As a way to deal with suspected cross-contamination and a sequencing artifact, a later analysis dropped hundreds of nucleotide sequences that were highly shared and had low generation probability. For each public chain, a later analysis derived a clonal expansion index from normalized ranks of inferred template counts within each repertoire. In a later analysis, generation probabilities were computed using a VDJ recombination model fitted to out-of-frame rearrangements, and the results were checked against IGoR. In a later analysis, TCR-TCR, TCR-HLA and TCR-CMV co-occurrence was scored with hypergeometric tests, and a repertoire-size bias correction was applied to TCR pairs. To estimate false discovery rates, a later analysis permuted the HLA or CMV assignments 20 times. In a later analysis, co-occurring TCRs were grouped using DBSCAN, and TCRdist sequence similarity was added for clustering within HLA-allele-positive subsets. Co-occurrence clustering excluded repertoires with fewer than 30,000 or more than 120,000 public chains, plus five with anomalous nucleotide sharing. This is the immuneACCESS table as TCRdb keeps it, with only in-frame sequences that have V and J called. A part of the clones is gone; compared with another copy, unresolved V genes explain less than half, and the rest is unexplained. The D gene and trimming were derived from the DNA, and the V and J assignments and clone size from that table. The table for this sample lists 150,000 to 200,000 clones; approximately 80% of them were counted only once. Over 2% of the sample lies in the top ten.

From the cysteine up to the phenylalanine, the CDR3 has a length of 14 residues. The CDR3 DNA has 42 bases and is translated from base 1. V is trimmed back by 5 bases and J by 7 bases, and the junction contains 7 bases that no gene match accounts for. From the germline V gene, CDR1 is SGHTA and CDR2 is FQGNSA. The cohort comprised under 700 healthy bone marrow donors. At the time of sampling, all cohort members were nominally healthy, though unrecorded immune exposures were likely present. The donor tested CMV seronegative and was one of the 352 seronegative cohort members. Every donor gave a peripheral blood sample, and the peripheral blood mononuclear cells from that sample were used for TCR beta sequencing. The Qiagen DNeasy Blood Extraction Kit was used to extract genomic DNA from the blood cell samples. General conclusions and limits of the study: A further reported finding was that TCR beta sequences accurately predicted the HLA-A and HLA-B alleles for most subjects in the first cohort. According to a later analysis, parvovirus B19, influenza, CMV and Epstein-Barr virus appeared linked to several top co-occurrence clusters. The presence/absence analyses assumed that sequencing depth was roughly uniform across donors, and that assumption may not be true. A later genetic analysis associated a missense DCLRE1C variant with V-gene and J-gene trimming of TCR beta chains, and an independent cohort replicated the association. In an earlier analysis of roughly 500 of the donors, most TCR beta V segments appeared in productive rearrangements about 90% or about 30% of the time, broadly matching IMGT annotations. Compared with equally common non-associated chains, HLA-associated TCR beta chains in a later analysis were more clonally expanded and had lower generation probabilities. In a later genetic analysis, fewer N-insertions in productive TCRs were reported among donors in an Asian-associated ancestry cluster than the roughly 670-donor mean. Roughly 17 rarely observed V segments, including chromosome 9 orphons, were excluded from the earlier analysis of almost 600 of the donors because counts were too low. A later analysis associated about 18,000 TCR beta sequences with specific HLA alleles at a false discovery rate of 0.05. In the study, approximately 160 TCR beta chains were listed as associated with cytomegalovirus. Because HLA typing was unavailable for some donors at each locus, only the typed subset was used in association tests. The classifier was reported to diagnose cytomegalovirus status with high specificity and sensitivity in both the original cohort and the validation cohort. While some public TCRs were present in many individuals, most TCR sequences turned up only very rarely across donors. The sequencing pipeline was judged likely to have produced a cluster of highly shared sequence variants as a technical artifact. Immune exposure information for the cohort was limited to CMV serostatus. Correlated functional status among segregating V segments might reflect linkage disequilibrium, but an unknown experimental factor could not be ruled out. In vitro tests confirmed that a few of the cytomegalovirus-associated TCR beta chains recognize cytomegalovirus antigens. Strong co-occurrence of HLA alleles, especially DR and DQ, made assigning TCR associations to individual alleles difficult. A later analysis found that TCR association rates varied across HLA loci, with DRB1 alleles showing the most associated TCRs and HLA-C alleles the fewest. Some IMGT-functional V segments, including TRBV6-2 and TRBV6-3, could not be told apart with the 87-base-pair reads, so those segments were excluded. It was suggested by the authors that the approach could potentially be generalized to other disease states and immunological phenotypes. Most CMV-associated TCR beta chains appeared to be HLA-restricted in a later analysis, and the HLA associations seemed to be driven largely by CMV exposure. This cohort had only TCR beta chains sequenced, and the lack of alpha or paired-chain data limited which features could be detected.

The chain joins TRBV7-2 to TRBJ2-7, and TRBD1 matches 11 of the central bases. Sequencing was carried out using PBMCs. The source of this sequence is a woman in her 30s in good health and CMV-seronegative. Here is the DNA: TGTGCCAGCAGCCACGGACAGGGGGCTGAGGAGCAGTACTTC. It translates to CASSHGQGAEEQYF.